This TCR beta chain is drawn from a study of graft-versus-host responses after intestinal transplantation. The assay was immunoSEQ multiplex PCR, and TCRdb's table has in-frame clones only and misses some. The table shows around 100,000 clones, with around 94% occurring only once. The CDR3 is 15 amino acids. Germline V gene data show CDR1 as SGHVS and CDR2 as FQNEAQ. A word on this clone: Its antigen is unknown.

The receptor was derived from a human donor who was the organ donor for an intestinal transplant. The starting material was unstimulated CD8+ T cells sorted from spleen or lymph node cells, obtained before transplant. This chain links TRBV7-8 with TRBJ2-5, with 9 positions matching TRBD2. The J call may be mistaken, given a closer DNA end match to TRBJ2-7. The CDR3: CASSLAAGGPDEQYF. The CDR3 DNA reads TGTGCCAGCAGCTTAGCGGCGGGAGGGCCCGACGAGCAGTACTTC.